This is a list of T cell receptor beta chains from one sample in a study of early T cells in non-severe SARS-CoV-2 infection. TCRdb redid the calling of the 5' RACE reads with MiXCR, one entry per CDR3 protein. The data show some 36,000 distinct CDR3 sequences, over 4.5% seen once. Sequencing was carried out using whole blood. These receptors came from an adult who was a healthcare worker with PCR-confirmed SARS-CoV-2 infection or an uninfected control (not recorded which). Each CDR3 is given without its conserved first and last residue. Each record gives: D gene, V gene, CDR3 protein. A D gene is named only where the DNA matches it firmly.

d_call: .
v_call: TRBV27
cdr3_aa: ASRKALRNNNEQF

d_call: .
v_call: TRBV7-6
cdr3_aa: ASSPSLVEDTQY

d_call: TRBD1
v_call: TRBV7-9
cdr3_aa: ASSPPGQAFYGYT

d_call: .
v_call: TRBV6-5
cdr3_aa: ASSQVQRNSPLH

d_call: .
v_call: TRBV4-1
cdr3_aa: ASSRTENQPQH

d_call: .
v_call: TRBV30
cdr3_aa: AWFLPVLTEAF

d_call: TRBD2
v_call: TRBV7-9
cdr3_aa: ASSTAGGPYQQY

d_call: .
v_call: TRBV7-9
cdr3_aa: ASSPKGPDTQY

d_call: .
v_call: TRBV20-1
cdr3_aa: SARSGGGYTEAF

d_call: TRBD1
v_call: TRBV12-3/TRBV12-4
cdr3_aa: ASSLVWDRGSEQY

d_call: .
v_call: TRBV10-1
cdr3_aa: ASSDNLNYGYT

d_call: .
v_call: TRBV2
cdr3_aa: ASKRFAQETQY

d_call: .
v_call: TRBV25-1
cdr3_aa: ATGTPSYNEQF

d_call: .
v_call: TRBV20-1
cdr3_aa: SASESRDNYGYT

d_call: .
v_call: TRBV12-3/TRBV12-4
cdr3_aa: ASTQLGTEAF

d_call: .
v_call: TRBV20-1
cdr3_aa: SASGLPGSLYNEQF

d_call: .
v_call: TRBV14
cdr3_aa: ASSQTMGSGANVLT

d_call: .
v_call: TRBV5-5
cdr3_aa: ASSPAAAGLDIQY

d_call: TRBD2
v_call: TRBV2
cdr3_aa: ASRKGLAANEQF

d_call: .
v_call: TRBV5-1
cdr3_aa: ASSSELGVAKNIQY

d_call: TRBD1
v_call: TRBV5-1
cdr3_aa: ASSWDRGENGYT

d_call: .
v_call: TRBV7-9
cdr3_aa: AISIGGLRDVSYEQY

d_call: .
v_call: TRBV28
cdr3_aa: ASRPGRQNTEAF

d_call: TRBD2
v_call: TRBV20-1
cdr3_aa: SAARLGGRGTDTQY